These 15 T cell receptor beta chains originate from one sample sequenced in a study of blood T cell repertoires in COVID-19. Repertoires were generated with immunoSEQ multiplex PCR, while TCRdb's copy carries only in-frame clones and drops some. The data contain 250,000 or so clones, 85% to 90% of them singletons. The sequencing input was peripheral blood. These receptors all stem from a man younger than 45 with COVID-19, enrolled during active disease.

The genes are TRBV5-6 and TRBJ1-5; D not certain. The ends were cut back, 0 bases at V and 0 bases at J, with 4 bases in the middle. The germline gives CDR1 SGHDT, CDR2 YYEEEE. This CDR3 is built from 14 residues. This CDR3 is CASSLAGSNQPQHF. The DNA of the CDR3 is TGTGCCAGCAGCTTGGCCGGTAGCAATCAGCCCCAGCATTTT. Complete variable domain (other parts from reference TRBV5-6 and TRBJ1-5): DAGVTQSPTHLIKTRGQQVTLRCSPKSGHDTVSWYQQALGQGPQFIFQYYEEEERQRGNFPDRFSGHQFPNYSSELNVNALLLGDSALYLCASSLAGSNQPQHFGDGTRLSIL.

In this sample, this clone turned up once. This sequence joins TRBV27 and TRBJ1-6; TRBD1 is a possible D gene (6 bases). The CDR3 contains 14 residues. CDR1 MNHEY and CDR2 SMNVEV come from the germline V gene (reference sequence). V lost 6 bases and J lost 15, with 21 bases in between. The CDR3: CASSLRDNSAYLHF. The CDR3 nucleotides are TGTGCCAGCAGCCTCCGGGACAATTCTGCATACCTCCACTTT.

V usage is TRBV27 and J usage is TRBJ1-2; D ambiguous. CDR1 MNHEY and CDR2 SMNVEV come from the germline V gene (reference sequence). V was pared by 2 bases and J by 8 bases, with 12 bases between. The CDR3 spans 13 residues. The CDR3 region has the DNA TGTGCCAGCAGTTTAGGCCCGCAAGTCGGCTACACCTTC. Translating gives CASSLGPQVGYTF.

Comments on this clone: This same CDR3 is encoded by further DNA sequences in the sample. CDR3 in DNA: TGTGCCAGCAGGACAGGGGCTGGAAACACCATATATTTT. It yields the protein CASRTGAGNTIYF. The V call is TRBV6-5, the J call TRBJ1-3; TRBD1 matches 8 bases. CDR3 size: 13 residues. V dropped 6 bases and J dropped 2; count of bases not matched to a gene: 0. Germline CDR1 reads MNHEY; CDR2 reads SVGAGI.

V usage is TRBV2 and J usage is TRBJ1-2; 10 bases fit TRBD1. CDR1 SNHLY and CDR2 FYNNEI come from the germline V gene. V gave up 4 bases and J gave up 8 bases; unmatched junction bases: 10. CDR3 length: 15 residues. The CDR3 reads CASSGWTGGLKGYTF. The DNA for the CDR3 is TGTGCCAGCAGTGGCTGGACAGGGGGATTAAAAGGCTACACCTTC.

The chain has TRBV9 and TRBJ1-3, with D possibly being TRBD1 (5 bases). The CDR3 has 21 residues. The V end was cut by 4 bases, the J end by 1 base, with 30 bases between. Per the germline V gene, CDR1 is SGDLS and CDR2 is YYNGEE. The CDR3 loop is CASSPRGQGGGGVLSGNTIYF. The CDR3 DNA reads as TGTGCCAGCAGCCCCCGAGGGCAGGGAGGTGGAGGGGTCCTGTCTGGAAACACCATATATTTT.

This clone was recorded only once. The chain couples TRBV7-2 to TRBJ2-1; weak D call: TRBD2 (5 bases). V lost 0 bases to trimming and J lost 9 bases, with 21 bases between them. Germline CDR1 SGHTA, CDR2 FQGNSA. The CDR3 is 17 residues long. This CDR3 reads CASSLALGSPSYVEQFF. The CDR3 nucleotides read TGTGCCAGCAGCTTAGCGCTTGGCAGTCCTAGCTATGTTGAGCAGTTCTTC.

V usage is TRBV5-4 and J usage is TRBJ2-7, with TRBD2 identical over 11 bases. CDR1 is SGHNT, CDR2 YYREEE, per germline (reference sequence). Unmatched junction bases numbered 5, after V lost 3 bases and J lost 3 bases. CDR3 length equals 15 residues. CDR3 sequence reads: CASSSTLAGGYEQYF. The CDR3 region has the DNA TGTGCCAGCAGCTCGACCCTAGCGGGAGGCTACGAGCAGTACTTC. Looking up the rest from reference TRBV5-4 and TRBJ2-7 gives the full variable domain: ETGVTQSPTHLIKTRGQQVTLRCSSQSGHNTVSWYQQALGQGPQFIFQYYREEENGRGNFPPRFSGLQFPNYSSELNVNALELDDSALYLCASSSTLAGGYEQYFGPGTRLTVT.

This chain uses TRBV11-2 with TRBJ2-7, with 8 bases fitting TRBD1. The germline V gene has CDR1 SGHAT and CDR2 FQNNGV. The ends lost 1 base at V and 4 bases at J; junction bases unmatched: 6. The CDR3 is 15 residues long. CDR3 loop: CASSLGTGWSYEQYF. In DNA form, the CDR3 reads TGTGCCAGCAGCTTAGGGACAGGGTGGAGTTACGAGCAGTACTTC.

The chain links TRBV5-1 to TRBJ1-2; D is perhaps TRBD1 (5 bases). The CDR3 spans 16 residues. Germline CDR1 reads SGHRS; CDR2 reads YFSETQ. V lost 4 bases and J 7 bases, leaving 23 bases between the germline ends. CDR3 protein: CASSGRDRTASGGYTF. The CDR3, as DNA: TGCGCCAGCAGCGGGCGGGACCGTACTGCGTCCGGTGGCTACACCTTC.

The rearrangement uses TRBV27 and TRBJ1-5; 9 nucleotides match TRBD1. The J segment lost 9 bases and the V segment lost 5 bases, leaving 2 bases of the junction unmatched. Germline lookup yields CDR1 MNHEY and CDR2 SMNVEV (reference sequence). The CDR3 spans 12 residues. CDR3 sequence: CASSEGQGPQHF. Written as DNA, the CDR3 is TGTGCCAGCAGTGAGGGACAGGGGCCCCAGCATTTT.

This clone appeared a single time. The chain recombines TRBV18 with TRBJ1-2; no clear D gene. The germline CDR1 and CDR2 sequences are KGHSH and LQKENI. The CDR3 covers 14 residues. V was cut by 6 bases and J by 5 bases, with 16 bases left in between. The CDR3 sequence is CASSKTMDPYGYTF. The CDR3 DNA follows: TGTGCCAGCTCGAAGACTATGGACCCTTATGGCTACACCTTC.

The chain couples TRBV27 to TRBJ1-2, with a possible D match to TRBD1 (6 bases). The CDR3 runs to 13 residues. Trimming pared 8 bases from V and 4 bases from J, leaving 14 bases between. The germline CDR1 and CDR2 sequences are MNHEY and SMNVEV (reference sequence). The CDR3 DNA sequence: TGTGCCAGCGGCCGACAGGTCCTCTATGGCTACACCTTC. This gives the protein CASGRQVLYGYTF.

This chain uses TRBV10-3 with TRBJ2-5, with 11 bases aligning to TRBD1. Per germline, CDR1 ENHRY and CDR2 SYGVKD. V gave up 11 bases and J gave up 4 bases; unmatched junction bases: 9. The CDR3 consists of 14 residues. The CDR3 DNA sequence: TGTGCCTCCCAAACGGGACAGGGGGGAGAGACCCAGTACTTC. Translated: CASQTGQGGETQYF.

This chain connects TRBV13 to TRBJ1-2; the D gene is possibly TRBD1 (5 bases). Trimming left V 1 base short and J 2 bases short, with 14 bases between. The CDR3 sequence is 16 residues long. CDR1 PRHDT and CDR2 FYEKMQ come from the germline V gene (reference sequence). The CDR3 nucleotides read TGTGCCAGCAGCTTAGTAGGAGACAGCCCCAACTATGGCTACACCTTC. This gives the protein CASSLVGDSPNYGYTF.